The rows below give T cell receptor beta chains drawn from one sample of a study of CD8+ T cells in alopecia areata. Sequencing was performed with immunoSEQ multiplex PCR; in TCRdb, only in-frame clones are kept and a portion is missing. The data contain over 200,000 clones, 50% to 70% of them singletons. Sequencing used CD4+ T cells sorted from blood, obtained at week 0. These receptor sequences come from a human donor with alopecia areata. Each CDR3 is given with its conserved first and last residue. The order of the fields is V gene, D gene, clone size, CDR3 length, J gene, CDR3 DNA, CDR3 protein. A D gene is named only where the DNA matches it firmly. A clone size is listed for some rows: how often the clone was seen (once, few, many), or a class if it is expanded.

TRBV6-4,.,once,10,TRBJ1-6,TGTGCCAGACAGTTTCCACCCCTCCACTTT,CARQFPPLHF
TRBV7-9,.,.,12,TRBJ1-2,TGTGCCAGCAGCTTATTGGACTATGGCTACACCTTC,CASSLLDYGYTF
TRBV29-1,.,few,13,TRBJ2-5,TGCAGCGTTTGCCTTCGGCAGGGTGAGACCCAGTACTTC,CSVCLRQGETQYF
TRBV23-1,.,few,14,TRBJ1-2,TGCGCCAGTCCAGGGGCAGGCGACAACTATGGCTACACCTTC,CASPGAGDNYGYTF
TRBV4-1,.,.,17,TRBJ2-7,TGCGCCAGCAGCCAACCTTTGAGGGGGGATTCAGTACGCGAGCAGTACTTC,CASSQPLRGDSVREQYF
TRBV30,.,few,16,TRBJ2-5,TGTGCCTGGAGGCCAAAACCGGGACTGGGGAAAGAGACCCAGTACTTC,CAWRPKPGLGKETQYF
TRBV7-6,.,.,14,TRBJ1-1,TGTGCCAGCAGCCCCGACCTAAGCGGGACTGAAGCTTTCTTT,CASSPDLSGTEAFF
TRBV30,.,.,15,TRBJ2-7,TGTGCCCTGATGAAAAATTTTCCCCCCTCCTACGAGCAGTACTTC,CALMKNFPPSYEQYF
TRBV5-4,TRBD1,.,16,TRBJ2-2,TGTGCCAGCAGCCCGGGACAGGGGGTTGTCGCCGGGGAGCTGTTTTTT,CASSPGQGVVAGELFF
TRBV18,.,.,15,TRBJ1-2,TGTGCCAGCTCACCATGGGAAGGGTTTAACTATGGCTACACCTTC,CASSPWEGFNYGYTF
TRBV9,.,.,12,TRBJ1-1,TGTGCCAGCAGCCCCCTGAACACTGAAGCTTTCTTT,CASSPLNTEAFF
TRBV28,.,.,14,TRBJ2-4,TGTGCCAGCAGTCCGACAGACCTAAAAAACATTCAGTACTTC,CASSPTDLKNIQYF
TRBV29-1,.,.,12,TRBJ2-3,TGCAGCGTTACCTTGTATATAGATACGCAGTATTTT,CSVTLYIDTQYF
TRBV19,.,.,14,TRBJ1-5,TGTGCCAGTAGTCTAGACATGTTAAATCAGCCCCAGCATTTT,CASSLDMLNQPQHF
TRBV7-9,.,few,16,TRBJ1-2,TGTGCCAGCAGCTCCCAACATCGTTTCTATAACTATGGCTACACCTTC,CASSSQHRFYNYGYTF
TRBV2,TRBD1,few,15,TRBJ1-1,TGTGCCAGCATGAGGACAGGGGGCATGAACACTGAAGCTTTCTTT,CASMRTGGMNTEAFF
TRBV29-1,.,.,13,TRBJ1-4,TGCAGCGTTGAACTGAAAACTAATGAAAAACTGTTTTTT,CSVELKTNEKLFF
TRBV29-1,.,.,14,TRBJ1-2,TGCAGCGTTGAAGGGGCGCTGAGGGGCTATGGCTACACCTTC,CSVEGALRGYGYTF
TRBV7-2,TRBD2,few,17,TRBJ2-7,TGTGCCAGCAGCTTAGGACAGGGACTAGCGGGTTTCGACGAGCAGTACTTC,CASSLGQGLAGFDEQYF
TRBV7-2,.,.,15,TRBJ1-2,TGTGCCAGCAGCACCAGCCCAGCGCGGGTCTATGGCTACACCTTC,CASSTSPARVYGYTF
TRBV4-1,.,.,16,TRBJ2-3,TGCGCCAGCAGCCAAGAAGTCTTCGGCCAGGCGGGTACGCAGTATTTT,CASSQEVFGQAGTQYF